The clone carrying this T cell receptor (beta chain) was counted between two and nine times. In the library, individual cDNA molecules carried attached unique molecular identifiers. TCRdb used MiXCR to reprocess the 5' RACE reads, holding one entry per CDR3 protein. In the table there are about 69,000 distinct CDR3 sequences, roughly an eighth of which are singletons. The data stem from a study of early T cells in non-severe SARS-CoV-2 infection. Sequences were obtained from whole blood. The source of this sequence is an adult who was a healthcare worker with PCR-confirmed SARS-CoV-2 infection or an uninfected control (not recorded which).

CDR3 in DNA: TGTGCCAGCAAAACAGGGGAGGGCACAGATACGCAGTATTTT. This translates into CASKTGEGTDTQYF. The chain uses TRBV2 and TRBJ2-3, with TRBD1 as a possible D gene (7 bases). The V and J ends lost 7 bases and 1 base respectively, with 12 bases between them. Germline V gene lookup returns CDR1 SNHLY and CDR2 FYNNEI. The CDR3 consists of 14 residues.